Below, one T cell receptor beta chain is given with its context. This receptor's antigen is unknown. No much larger clone is present one base from it, and per-base qualities are unavailable. The TCR beta CDR3 regions were amplified from RNA transcripts. A first-round RT-PCR of the TCR CDR3 used the HTBI primer set with the Qiagen OneStep RT-PCR kit. Libraries were constructed in a second round of multiplex PCR, after which size selection and purification were carried out. The libraries were sequenced on an Illumina HiSeq2000 using paired-end 100 bp reads. Regarding the original processing steps: SOAPnuke was used to process the raw data, throwing out any read that contained adapters or uncalled bases, had a mean Phred below 15, or lacked an exact constant-primer or identifier match. High-quality paired reads were merged with COPE v1.2.5, and unique nucleotide sequences were defined as clonotypes. MiTCR v1.1 was used to align clonotypes to the IMGT TRBV, TRBD and TRBJ reference segments. The analysis included only V-J combinations with a frequency above 0.0001, which together covered roughly 99% of the repertoires. A TCS score was defined as the ratio between F50 (clonal expansion) and ExV (chaos), using BLOSUM62-based TCRdist between CDR3 peptides within each V-J. Welch's t-statistics and random forest reduced just over 500 V-J features to roughly 13, which were used in a naive Bayes classifier (R e1071). Clones were called with MiXCR by TCRdb after fastp trimmed the public reads at Q25, and only in-frame beta chains were retained. All rows with the same CDR3 protein become a single entry with the most common DNA and genes. TCRdb's processing, not the authors' own work, is the source of the V and J calls. Counted in this sample were around 560,000 distinct CDR3 sequences; around 17% of them appeared once. Of the sample, around 18% is held by the ten largest clones.

This entry comes from a study of T cells in Graves' hyperthyroidism and ophthalmopathy (dated by TCRdb to between 2019 and 2020). About the investigation overall: Peripheral blood samples were taken at the time of initial diagnosis, prior to any treatment. To identify TCR V-J signatures that set the groups apart, the researchers used a discovery cohort of 100 patients, made up of some 41 with Graves' ophthalmopathy and 55 to 65 with stable Graves' hyperthyroidism. Prospective prediction of ophthalmopathy was tested in an independent validation cohort of about 19 hyperthyroidism patients and 17 patients who later progressed to ophthalmopathy. For training and testing, the 95 to 100 patients in the discovery cohort were randomly divided in a 7:3 ratio. In more than 5 Graves' hyperthyroidism patients, the study also compared T-cell repertoires from thyroid tissue with T-cell repertoires from blood. After sampling, hyperthyroidism patients received methimazole starting at 30 mg daily, and ophthalmopathy patients received high-dose intravenous methylprednisolone. The paper describes TCR Vbeta CDR3 sequencing of 140 or so peripheral blood samples, made up of roughly 45 ophthalmopathy patients, approximately 73 hyperthyroidism patients and roughly 17 progressor patients.

Stable Graves' hyperthyroidism was defined as the absence of progression to ophthalmopathy over 18 months of follow-up. Hyperthyroidism patients were newly diagnosed, had a disease duration of under 2 months, and were aged 18 to 65 years. Patients with uncontrolled infections, other autoimmune diseases, pregnancy or lactation were excluded. Clinical symptoms, serum thyroxine and TRAb, thyroid ultrasound, and orbital computed tomography formed the basis for the diagnoses. PBMCs were separated from over 9 ml of fresh peripheral blood using Ficoll-Paque density gradient centrifugation. Total RNA was extracted with Trizol reagent, and quality was checked on an Agilent 2100 Bioanalyzer. Trimmed from V: 5 bases; trimmed from J: 5 bases; junction bases lacking a gene match: 9. Based on the germline V gene (reference sequence), the CDR1 and CDR2 sequences are SEHNR and FQNEAQ. The CDR3 spans 16 residues, from the cysteine through the phenylalanine. The entry retains the CDR3 DNA only, 48 bases that are in frame from base 1.

Results and caveats for the whole study, not just this receptor: In validation, the model predicted progression to ophthalmopathy a median of roughly 6.2 months before onset, with roughly 70% sensitivity and 72.22% specificity. Blood samples also contained most of the expanded thyroid clonotypes (frequency above 0.001), which suggests that blood repertoires may reflect thyroid immune responses. A 13 V-J signature model separated ophthalmopathy from stable hyperthyroidism, with about 90% sensitivity and about 81% specificity in cross-validation and 80%/75% in testing. Sample size was not statistically predetermined, and blinding of investigators to group allocation was not performed.

The sample was blood. The sequence was collected from a woman aged 18-29 years with Graves' hyperthyroidism. This sequence uses TRBV7-9 and TRBJ2-2, with 9 middle bases fitting TRBD1. The bases are TGTGCCAGCAGCGGAAACAGGGGGCTGGGGACCGGGGAGCTGTTTTTT. Its translation is CASSGNRGLGTGELFF.